Each of the 4 T cell receptor beta chains below was sequenced from the same sample in a study of somatic mutations in cytotoxic T cells in rheumatoid arthritis. TCRdb's table, derived via immunoSEQ multiplex PCR, lists solely in-frame clones and lacks some. The table has 30,000 to 45,000 clones, 70% to 85% seen once. Source material: CD8+ T cells sorted from blood. The receptors here all came from a man aged 40-49 years in good health.

This clone was seen just once. The chain combines TRBV27 with TRBJ2-6, with D possibly called TRBD1 or TRBD2 (5 bases each). Trimming left V 0 bases short and J 3 bases short, with 18 bases between. The CDR3 is 19 residues long. Germline CDR1 is MNHEY and CDR2 is SMNVEV (reference sequence). In nucleotides, the CDR3 is TGTGCCAGCAGTTTATCGAGAGGGGCGGTGGGTTTTGGGGCCAACGTCCTGACTTTC. Protein: CASSLSRGAVGFGANVLTF.

This rearrangement joins TRBV27 to TRBJ1-1, with D maybe TRBD1 (5 bases). Looked up from germline, CDR1 is MNHEY and CDR2 is SMNVEV (reference sequence). The ends were cut back, 11 bases at V and 0 bases at J, with 37 bases in the middle. There are 21 residues in the CDR3. The CDR3 region is CAGKSLKVVPTARSMNTEAFF. The DNA of the CDR3 is TGTGCCGGGAAGAGTTTAAAGGTTGTCCCGACAGCAAGGTCGATGAACACTGAAGCTTTCTTT.

The gene calls are TRBV27 and TRBJ2-5, with D uncertain. There are 13 residues in the CDR3. V lost 5 bases to trimming and J lost 7 bases, with 14 bases between them. Germline V gives CDR1 MNHEY, CDR2 SMNVEV (reference sequence). CDR3 sequence (DNA): TGTGCCAGCAGTATGTCGACCTTTGGGACCCAGTACTTC. Translation: CASSMSTFGTQYF.

The chain links TRBV6-5 to TRBJ2-1; D not resolved. The CDR3 totals 14 residues. The germline V gene encodes CDR1 MNHEY and CDR2 SVGAGI. V dropped 2 bases and J dropped 0 bases, with 5 bases sitting between them. DNA of the CDR3: TGTGCCAGCAGTTACGGAAGCTCCTACAATGAGCAGTTCTTC. Protein sequence: CASSYGSSYNEQFF.